Shown below are 25 T cell receptor beta chains from a single sample sequenced in a study of cytomegalovirus exposure and HLA in healthy donors. This PCR relied on a set of 60 Vbeta primers and 13 Jbeta primers. Some clones are missing from TCRdb's copy, which holds only in-frame ones; the method was immunoSEQ multiplex PCR. The sample shows over 140,000 clones, approximately 84% of them seen only once. Input material: PBMCs. The receptors were sampled from a man aged 30 to 39 in good health and CMV-seropositive.

The chain couples TRBV27 to TRBJ1-1, with a weak D call TRBD1 (5 bases). CDR1 and CDR2 from the germline V gene are MNHEY and SMNVEV (reference sequence). V lost 4 bases and J lost 3, with 12 bases in between. CDR3 length: 14 amino acids. The CDR3 nucleotides are TGTGCCAGCAGTTACGGGGGGGTTCACACTGAAGCTTTCTTT. Translated, it gives CASSYGGVHTEAFF.

This chain uses TRBV5-6 with TRBJ2-7; D perhaps matches TRBD1 (6 bases). Germline V lookup: CDR1 SGHDT, CDR2 YYEEEE. V was shortened by 4 bases and J by 3 bases, with 14 bases between the two germline ends. CDR3 length: 14 amino acids. CDR3 in amino acids: CASSQPRTVYEQYF. CDR3 bases: TGTGCCAGCAGCCAGCCCCGGACAGTCTACGAGCAGTACTTC.

On this clone: This likely comes from a read error, as the CDR3 has no conserved phenylalanine or tryptophan at its end. The chain has TRBV7-3 and TRBJ1-1; 7 nucleotides match TRBD1. Germline CDR1 SGHTA, CDR2 FQGTGA. CDR3 length equals 14 residues. The ends lost 5 bases at V and 4 bases at J; junction bases unmatched: 7. CDR3 DNA: TGTGCCAGCAGCCTCGAGGGGGCACGCACTGAAGCTTTCCTT. Protein sequence: CASSLEGARTEAFL.

This clone turned up a few times. The chain employs TRBV5-5 and TRBJ1-5, with 8 nucleotides matching TRBD1. Germline CDR1 is SGHKS and CDR2 is YYEKEE (reference sequence). The CDR3 totals 18 residues. V dropped 0 bases and J dropped 0; count of bases not matched to a gene: 8. The CDR3 region has the DNA TGTGCCAGCAGCTTGGGGCTCGGGACAGGATATAGCAATCAGCCCCAGCATTTT. This codes for CASSLGLGTGYSNQPQHF.

Only one count was recorded for this clone. The rearrangement joins TRBV19 to TRBJ2-3; 10 nucleotides match TRBD2. This CDR3 is built from 15 residues. Per germline, CDR1 LNHDA and CDR2 SQIVND (reference sequence). J was trimmed by 2 bases and V by 6 bases; bases with no gene match: 5. CDR3 loop: CASRSSGGITDTQYF. As DNA, the CDR3 is TGTGCCAGTAGGTCTAGCGGGGGCATCACAGATACGCAGTATTTT.

On this clone itself: The same CDR3 can be traced to other DNA sequences in this sample. This rearrangement joins TRBV9 to TRBJ2-3; weak D call: TRBD2 (6 bases). Trimming took off 1 base at V and 1 base at J, with 7 bases between the two ends. Germline V gene lookup returns CDR1 SGDLS and CDR2 YYNGEE. There are 14 residues in the CDR3. CDR3 amino acids: CASSVSGGTDTQYF. CDR3 DNA sequence: TGTGCCAGCAGCGTATCGGGGGGCACAGATACGCAGTATTTT. Full variable domain (missing parts from reference TRBV9 and TRBJ2-3): DSGVTQTPKHLITATGQRVTLRCSPRSGDLSVYWYQQSLDQGLQFLIQYYNGEERAKGNILERFSAQQFPDLHSELNLSSLELGDSALYFCASSVSGGTDTQYFGPGTRLTVL.

The chain uses TRBV7-9 and TRBJ2-3, with 7 bases identical to TRBD1. The CDR3 spans 15 residues. Germline trimming cut 1 base from V and 3 bases from J; bases unmatched to any gene: 4. The germline gives CDR1 SEHNR, CDR2 FQNEAQ (reference sequence). The CDR3 DNA sequence: TGTGCCAGCAGCTTAGGATGGGACAGAACAGATACGCAGTATTTT. This codes for CASSLGWDRTDTQYF.

This clone was seen a single time. The chain joins TRBV30 to TRBJ1-1; a possible D gene is TRBD1 (5 bases). The V end lost 3 bases, the J end lost 1 base, and 15 bases lay between the germline ends. This CDR3 comprises 15 residues. Germline CDR1 and CDR2: GTSNPN and SVGIG (reference sequence). The chain's CDR3 is CAWSPGGGRNTEAFF. As DNA, the CDR3 is TGTGCCTGGAGCCCCGGGGGAGGGAGGAACACTGAAGCTTTCTTT.

The gene calls are TRBV6-6 and TRBJ1-1; D gene uncertain. The V end lost 6 bases, the J end lost 4 bases, and 9 bases lay between the germline ends. CDR3 length equals 12 residues. CDR1 is MNHNY and CDR2 is SVGAGI in the germline V gene (reference sequence). The DNA for the CDR3 is TGTGCCAGCAGCTATATGAGCACTGAAGCTTTCTTT. The encoded protein is CASSYMSTEAFF.

This clone showed up just a few times. CDR3 nucleotide sequence: TGTGCCTGGAGCCTAACTAGCGGGGGCCTTTATCAGTACTTC. It yields the protein CAWSLTSGGLYQYF. V gene TRBV30 combines with J gene TRBJ2-7; 11 nucleotides agree with TRBD2. Looked up from germline, CDR1 is GTSNPN and CDR2 is SVGIG (reference sequence). The ends lost 3 bases at V and 10 bases at J; junction bases unmatched: 11. This CDR3 is 14 amino acids long.

The chain uses TRBV27 and TRBJ1-6; D possibly corresponds to TRBD1 (5 bases). Trimming left V 7 bases short and J 5 bases short, with 18 bases between. The V gene's germline CDR1 is MNHEY and CDR2 SMNVEV (reference sequence). This CDR3 comprises 16 residues. Here the CDR3 reads CASTTMGGINNSPLHF. For the CDR3, the DNA is TGTGCCAGCACCACAATGGGGGGGATCAATAATTCACCCCTCCACTTT.

The J gene is TRBJ2-1, the V gene TRBV11-3; TRBD2 agrees at 8 bases. The CDR3 has 13 residues. Germline trimming cut 5 bases from V and 7 bases from J; bases unmatched to any gene: 4. Germline CDR1 and CDR2: SGHNT and YENEEA. The CDR3 loop is CASSLSGGNEQFF. As DNA, the CDR3 is TGTGCCAGCAGCCTAAGCGGGGGAAATGAGCAGTTCTTC.

In its sample, this clone was seen once. The V call is TRBV6-1, the J call TRBJ1-5; D is perhaps TRBD1 (6 bases). This CDR3 comprises 16 residues. CDR1 and CDR2 (germline): MNHNS, SASEGT. Trimming shortened V by 4 bases and J by 4 bases, and 17 bases separated the two germline ends. As DNA, the CDR3 is TGTGCCAGCAGTGGAGAAGTCACACAGGGAAATCAGCCCCAGCATTTT. Its protein is CASSGEVTQGNQPQHF.

The chain couples TRBV19 to TRBJ2-5; 9 positions match TRBD2. Judging by the DNA end, TRBJ2-7 fits better; the J call may be wrong. CDR3 length equals 18 residues. Per the germline V gene, CDR1 is LNHDA and CDR2 is SQIVND (reference sequence). DNA of the CDR3: TGTGCCAGTAGTATAGGGGGCACTAGCGGGTCTAGCTCCTACGAGCAGTACTTC. It is translated as CASSIGGTSGSSSYEQYF.

V usage is TRBV6-4 and J usage is TRBJ2-1; TRBD1 is a possible D gene (5 bases). The CDR3 spans 13 residues. Germline V gene sequence: CDR1 MRHNA, CDR2 SNTAGT. V dropped 10 bases and J dropped 9 bases, with 19 bases sitting between them. CDR3 sequence: CATSTQGFSEQFF. CDR3 DNA sequence: TGTGCCACCTCCACTCAGGGATTCAGTGAGCAGTTCTTC.

The DNA of the CDR3 is TGTGCCAGCATCGTCGGGACAGGAAATTCACCCCTCCACTTT. Protein sequence: CASIVGTGNSPLHF. This chain uses TRBV6-1 with TRBJ1-6, with 8 positions matching TRBD1. The CDR3 runs 14 residues. With V trimmed by 7 bases and J by 7 bases, 6 bases remained unmatched. Germline V lookup: CDR1 MNHNS, CDR2 SASEGT.

The chain couples TRBV28 to TRBJ2-2, with 7 bases fitting TRBD1. CDR3 size: 14 residues. The V gene's germline CDR1 is MDHEN and CDR2 SYDVKM. V was clipped by 8 bases and J by 2 bases; unmatched bases: 5. In DNA, the CDR3 is TGTGCCAGCCTAGACAGGGCAAACACCGGGGAGCTGTTTTTT. It yields the protein CASLDRANTGELFF. The variable domain in full, with the rest retrieved from reference TRBV28 and TRBJ2-2, is DVKVTQSSRYLVKRTGEKVFLECVQDMDHENMFWYRQDPGLGLRLIYFSYDVKMKEKGDIPEGYSVSREKKERFSLILESASTNQTSMYLCASLDRANTGELFFGEGSRLTVL.

This clone was found a few times. The V gene is TRBV6-4, the J gene TRBJ2-7, with 11 bases lining up with TRBD1. This CDR3 contains 14 residues. Germline V lookup: CDR1 MRHNA, CDR2 SNTAGT. Trimming removed 4 bases from V and 5 bases from J; junction bases left unmatched: 4. DNA for the CDR3: TGTGCCAGCAGTGCCGGACAGGGGGCGGACGAGCAGTACTTC. Its translation: CASSAGQGADEQYF.

V gene TRBV19 combines with J gene TRBJ1-2, with 8 positions matching TRBD1. V trimming: 6 bases; J trimming: 2 bases; junction bases outside the gene matches: 8. This CDR3 spans 15 amino acids. From germline, CDR1 is LNHDA and CDR2 SQIVND (reference sequence). CDR3 in amino acids: CASRTNQGANYGYTF. The CDR3 DNA follows: TGTGCCAGTAGGACCAACCAGGGGGCGAACTATGGCTACACCTTC.

This chain uses TRBV7-8 with TRBJ2-3; TRBD1 agrees at 7 bases. The CDR3 covers 16 residues. Germline trimming cut 5 bases from V and 2 bases from J; bases unmatched to any gene: 10. CDR1 is SGHVS, CDR2 FQNEAQ, per germline. In DNA, the CDR3 is TGTGCCAGCAGCCCCCGGACAGGCTGGGACACAGATACGCAGTATTTT. Its translation is CASSPRTGWDTDTQYF.

V and J are TRBV27 and TRBJ2-2; TRBD2 is a possible D gene (5 bases). Germline V CDR1 and CDR2: MNHEY, SMNVEV (reference sequence). The CDR3 contains 13 residues. V dropped 3 bases and J dropped 5 bases, with 7 bases sitting between them. The CDR3 DNA is TGTGCCAGCAGTTTTACTAGAACCGGGGAGCTGTTTTTT. This sequence encodes CASSFTRTGELFF.

The V call is TRBV18, the J call TRBJ1-4; D may be TRBD1 (5 bases). Trimming pared 6 bases from V and 4 bases from J, leaving 12 bases between. CDR1 and CDR2 from the germline V gene are KGHSH and LQKENI. The CDR3 covers 14 residues. The CDR3 is CASSPGQGNEKLFF. The CDR3 coding sequence is TGTGCCAGCTCTCCAGGCCAGGGTAATGAAAAACTGTTTTTT.

V is TRBV7-3 and J is TRBJ2-2; D gene ambiguous. The V gene lost 5 bases and the J gene lost 7 bases, with 8 bases spanning the gap. The CDR3 extends over 12 amino acids. CDR1 is SGHTA, CDR2 FQGTGA, per germline. CDR3 coding DNA: TGTGCCAGCAGCCCACGCGGCGGGGAGCTGTTTTTT. It specifies CASSPRGGELFF.

The chain employs TRBV4-2 and TRBJ2-3; 13 bases map to TRBD2. There are 15 residues in the CDR3. CDR1 and CDR2 (germline): LGHNA, YNFKEQ. Germline trimming cut 6 bases from V and 3 bases from J; bases unmatched to any gene: 3. CDR3: CASRLAGGPTDTQYF. The DNA of the CDR3 is TGTGCCAGCAGACTAGCGGGAGGGCCGACAGATACGCAGTATTTT.

The CDR3 is CASSPGQGPYSNQPQHF. The CDR3 nucleotides read TGTGCCAGCAGTCCCGGACAGGGCCCATATAGCAATCAGCCCCAGCATTTT. This chain connects TRBV28 to TRBJ1-5; the match to TRBD1 covers 8 bases. With V trimmed by 5 bases and J by 0 bases, 9 bases remained unmatched. Germline CDR1 reads MDHEN; CDR2 reads SYDVKM. The CDR3 runs 17 residues.